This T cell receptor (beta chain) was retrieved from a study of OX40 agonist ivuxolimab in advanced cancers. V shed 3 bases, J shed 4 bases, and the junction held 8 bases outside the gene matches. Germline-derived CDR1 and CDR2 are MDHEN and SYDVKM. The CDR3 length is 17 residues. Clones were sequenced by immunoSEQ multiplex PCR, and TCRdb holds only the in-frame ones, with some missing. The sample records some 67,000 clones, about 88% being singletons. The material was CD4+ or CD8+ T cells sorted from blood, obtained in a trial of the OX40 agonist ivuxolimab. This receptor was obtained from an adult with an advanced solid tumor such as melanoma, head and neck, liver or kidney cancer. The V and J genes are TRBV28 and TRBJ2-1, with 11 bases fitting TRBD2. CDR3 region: CASSLSLAGGFYNEQFF. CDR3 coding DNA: TGTGCCAGCAGTTTGAGTCTAGCGGGAGGATTTTACAATGAGCAGTTCTTC.